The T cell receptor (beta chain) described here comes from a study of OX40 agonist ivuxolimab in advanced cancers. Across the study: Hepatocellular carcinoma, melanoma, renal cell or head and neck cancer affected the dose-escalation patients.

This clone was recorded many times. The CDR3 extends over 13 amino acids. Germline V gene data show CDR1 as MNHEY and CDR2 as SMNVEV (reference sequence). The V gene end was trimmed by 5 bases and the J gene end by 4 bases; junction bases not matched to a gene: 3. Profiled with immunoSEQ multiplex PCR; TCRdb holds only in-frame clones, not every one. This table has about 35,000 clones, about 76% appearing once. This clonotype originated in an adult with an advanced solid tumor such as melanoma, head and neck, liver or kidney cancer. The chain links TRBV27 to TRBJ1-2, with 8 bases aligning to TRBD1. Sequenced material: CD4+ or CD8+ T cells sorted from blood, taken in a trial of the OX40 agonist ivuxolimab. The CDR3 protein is CASSGQGRYGYTF. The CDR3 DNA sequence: TGTGCCAGCAGTGGACAGGGTCGCTATGGCTACACCTTC.